The following is a T cell receptor (beta chain) sequence with its context. Its antigen remains unidentified. This sample is drawn from a study of Ad26.COV2.S vaccination and SARS-CoV-2 variants. Overall study: By the intramuscular route, Ad26.COV2.S was given once, or twice 56 days apart. Whole-study results and caveats: People given the vaccine had a wider spike-specific TCR breadth than placebo recipients did.

Noted treatment: about 20 received Ad26.COV2.S at low or high dose, single or two shots; 5 received placebo; per-sample allocation not given. At day 63 after the first vaccine or placebo injection, samples were drawn. At a Boston site, the person donating was an adult of 18-55 years. Expressing Wuhan-strain SARS-CoV-2 spike, an Ad26 vector served as the vaccine. The CDR3 covers 17 residues. V lost 3 bases to trimming and J lost 11 bases; unmatched junction nucleotides: 21. Germline V gives CDR1 MNHEY, CDR2 SVGEGT. The table came from immunoSEQ multiplex PCR; TCRdb's copy has only in-frame clones and leaves some out. The top ten hold approximately 3.7% of the sample, which has 350,000 to 400,000 clones, less than 90% seen once.

Source: peripheral blood, taken in a trial of Ad26.COV2.S vaccine versus placebo. The chain carries TRBV6-2 or TRBV6-3 and TRBJ1-1, with 7 bases that match TRBD1. The sequence came from a person aged 18 to 59 who received the Ad26.COV2.S COVID-19 vaccine or a placebo. The CDR3 here is CASSYNLLRDSHLVAFF. CDR3 bases: TGTGCCAGCAGTTATAATTTGCTCCGGGACAGCCATTTGGTTGCTTTCTTT.